Presented here are 6 T cell receptor beta chains from one specimen sequenced in a study of T cell responses to AZD1222 COVID-19 vaccine. This table comes from immunoSEQ multiplex PCR, and its TCRdb copy is limited to in-frame clones, with some not included. The sample consists of about 160,000 clones, approximately 91% of them appearing once. The sample here was peripheral blood, taken on day 0 of AZD1222 vaccination. These receptors all come from an adult in good health.

V and J are TRBV6-2 or TRBV6-3 and TRBJ1-5, with a possible D match to TRBD1 (6 bases). Germline loops: CDR1 MNHEY, CDR2 SVGEGT. The CDR3 consists of 14 residues. Trimming removed 1 base from V and 6 bases from J, with 10 bases in between. CDR3 loop: CASSYFEGVQPQHF. The CDR3 DNA reads TGTGCCAGCAGTTACTTCGAGGGGGTTCAGCCCCAGCATTTT.

About this clone: The same CDR3 also results from other DNA sequences found in this sample. This rearrangement joins TRBV19 to TRBJ1-1; D uncertain. CDR3 length equals 13 residues. V lost 2 bases and J 1 base, leaving 5 bases between the germline ends. Per the germline V gene, CDR1 is LNHDA and CDR2 is SQIVND (reference sequence). In DNA form, the CDR3 reads TGTGCCAGTAGTATAAAAAGGAACACTGAAGCTTTCTTT. This sequence encodes CASSIKRNTEAFF.

The genes are TRBV4-1 and TRBJ1-1; D gene uncertain. The length of the CDR3 is 14 residues. V lost 0 bases and J lost 4, with 9 bases in between. Per germline, CDR1 MGHRA and CDR2 YSYEKL. CDR3 region: CASSQDMEVTEAFF. CDR3 sequence (DNA): TGCGCCAGCAGCCAAGATATGGAGGTCACTGAAGCTTTCTTT.

This clone has only one observation. The chain links TRBV3-1 (or the pseudogene TRBV3-2) to TRBJ1-5; D might be TRBD1 (5 bases). The germline V gene encodes CDR1 LGHDT and CDR2 YNNKEL (reference sequence). The CDR3 covers 14 residues. V lost 5 bases, J lost 4 bases, and 12 bases lay in between. The DNA of the CDR3 is TGTGCCAGCAGCTACGGACGGACAAATCAGCCCCAGCATTTT. Amino acid sequence: CASSYGRTNQPQHF.

V and J are TRBV5-1 and TRBJ2-7; perhaps TRBD1 as D (6 bases). The length of the CDR3 is 13 residues. The V gene's germline CDR1 is SGHRS and CDR2 YFSETQ. Trimming took off 2 bases at V and 3 bases at J, with 9 bases between the two ends. The CDR3 sequence is CASSLGTNYEQYF. The CDR3 DNA reads as TGCGCCAGCAGCTTAGGGACAAACTACGAGCAGTACTTC.

The chain carries TRBV28 and TRBJ2-3; 7 bases line up with TRBD2. Trimming cost V 10 bases and J 0 bases; bases outside gene matches: 4. This CDR3 region has 13 residues. Germline values: CDR1 MDHEN, CDR2 SYDVKM. The CDR3 region is CAIQTSSTDTQYF. The CDR3 nucleotides read TGTGCCATTCAGACTAGCAGCACAGATACGCAGTATTTT.